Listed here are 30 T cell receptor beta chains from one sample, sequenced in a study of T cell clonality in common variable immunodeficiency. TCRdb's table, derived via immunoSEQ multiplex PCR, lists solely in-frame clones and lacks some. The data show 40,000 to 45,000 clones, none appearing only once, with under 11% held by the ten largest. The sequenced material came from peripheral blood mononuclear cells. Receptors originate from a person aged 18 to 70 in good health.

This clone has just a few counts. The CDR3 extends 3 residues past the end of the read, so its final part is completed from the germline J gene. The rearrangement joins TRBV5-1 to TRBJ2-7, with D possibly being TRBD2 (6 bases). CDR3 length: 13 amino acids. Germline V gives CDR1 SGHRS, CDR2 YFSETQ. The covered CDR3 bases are TGCGCTTGTGGCGGGGCCCCTCGTCTCGAG. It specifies CACGGAPRLE. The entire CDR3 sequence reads CACGGAPRLEQYF.

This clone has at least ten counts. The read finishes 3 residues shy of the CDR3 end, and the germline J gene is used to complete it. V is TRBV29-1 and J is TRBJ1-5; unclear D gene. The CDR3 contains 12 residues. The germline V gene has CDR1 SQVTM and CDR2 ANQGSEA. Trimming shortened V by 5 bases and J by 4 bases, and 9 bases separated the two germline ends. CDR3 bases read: TGCAGCGTTATTCAGGAGAATCAGCCC. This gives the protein CSVIQENQP. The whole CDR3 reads CSVIQENQPQHF.

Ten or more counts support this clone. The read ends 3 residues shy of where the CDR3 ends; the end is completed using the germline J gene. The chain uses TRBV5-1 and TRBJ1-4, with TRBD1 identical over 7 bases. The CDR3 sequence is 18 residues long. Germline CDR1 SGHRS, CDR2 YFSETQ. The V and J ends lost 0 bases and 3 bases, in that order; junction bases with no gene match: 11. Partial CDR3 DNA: TGCGCCAGCAGCTTGGGTACAGGGGCGAAGTGGGCTAATGAAAAA. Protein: CASSLGTGAKWANEK. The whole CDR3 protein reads CASSLGTGAKWANEKLFF. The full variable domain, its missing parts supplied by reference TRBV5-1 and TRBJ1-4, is KAGVTQTPRYLIKTRGQQVTLSCSPISGHRSVSWYQQTPGQGLQFLFEYFSETQRNKGNFPGRFSGRQFSNSRSEMNVSTLELGDSALYLCASSLGTGAKWANEKLFFGSGTQLSVL.

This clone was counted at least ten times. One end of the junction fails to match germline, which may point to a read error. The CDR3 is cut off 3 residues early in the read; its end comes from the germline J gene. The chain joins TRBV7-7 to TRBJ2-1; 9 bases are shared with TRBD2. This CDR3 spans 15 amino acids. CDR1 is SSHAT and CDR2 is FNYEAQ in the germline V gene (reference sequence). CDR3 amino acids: CASSQGDSGRNEQFF. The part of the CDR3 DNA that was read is TGTGCTAGCAGCCAAGGAGATAGCGGGAGAAATGAG.

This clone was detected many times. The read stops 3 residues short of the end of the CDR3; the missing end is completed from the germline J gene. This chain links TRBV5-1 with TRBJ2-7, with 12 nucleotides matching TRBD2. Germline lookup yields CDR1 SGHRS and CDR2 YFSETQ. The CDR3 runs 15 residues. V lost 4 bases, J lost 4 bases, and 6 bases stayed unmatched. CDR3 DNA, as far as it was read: TGCGCCAGCAGCCAGGGACTAGCGGGCCCATACGAG. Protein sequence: CASSQGLAGPYE. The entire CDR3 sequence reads CASSQGLAGPYEQYF.

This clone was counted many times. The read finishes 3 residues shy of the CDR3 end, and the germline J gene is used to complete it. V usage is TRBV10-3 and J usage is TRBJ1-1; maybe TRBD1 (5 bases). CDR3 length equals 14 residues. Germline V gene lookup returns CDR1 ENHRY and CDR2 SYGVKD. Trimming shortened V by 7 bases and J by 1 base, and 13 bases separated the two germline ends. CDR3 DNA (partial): TGTGCCATCAAATCCGGGAGGGGGAACACTGAA. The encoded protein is CAIKSGRGNTE. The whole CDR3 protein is CAIKSGRGNTEAFF.

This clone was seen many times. Here the CDR3 reads CASSGSTGRTDTQYF. The part of the CDR3 DNA that was read is TGTGCCAGCAGTGGGTCGACAGGGAGGACAGATACG. The rearrangement uses TRBV6-1 and TRBJ2-3; D may be TRBD1 (7 bases). The read comes to an end 3 residues before the CDR3 does, leaving the germline J gene to fill in the end. V dropped 4 bases and J dropped 3 bases, with 14 bases sitting between them. CDR3 length: 15 amino acids. The germline V gene encodes CDR1 MNHNS and CDR2 SASEGT.

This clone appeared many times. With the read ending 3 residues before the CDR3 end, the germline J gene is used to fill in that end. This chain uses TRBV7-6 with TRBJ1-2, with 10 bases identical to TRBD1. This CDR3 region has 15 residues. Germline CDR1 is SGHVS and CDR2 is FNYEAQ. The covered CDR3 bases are TGTGCCAGCAGCCCGCGGGACAGGGGCTCGGGCGGC. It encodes CASSPRDRGSGG. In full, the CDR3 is CASSPRDRGSGGYTF.

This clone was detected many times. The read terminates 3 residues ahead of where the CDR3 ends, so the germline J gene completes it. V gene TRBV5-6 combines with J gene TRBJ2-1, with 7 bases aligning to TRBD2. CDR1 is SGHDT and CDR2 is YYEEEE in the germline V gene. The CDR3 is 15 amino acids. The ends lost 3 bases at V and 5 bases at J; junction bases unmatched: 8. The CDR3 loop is CASSSRLAGHNEQFF. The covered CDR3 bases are TGTGCCAGCAGCTCCCGACTAGCCGGCCACAATGAG. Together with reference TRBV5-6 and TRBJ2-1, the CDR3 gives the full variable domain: DAGVTQSPTHLIKTRGQQVTLRCSPKSGHDTVSWYQQALGQGPQFIFQYYEEEERQRGNFPDRFSGHQFPNYSSELNVNALLLGDSALYLCASSSRLAGHNEQFFGPGTRLTVL.

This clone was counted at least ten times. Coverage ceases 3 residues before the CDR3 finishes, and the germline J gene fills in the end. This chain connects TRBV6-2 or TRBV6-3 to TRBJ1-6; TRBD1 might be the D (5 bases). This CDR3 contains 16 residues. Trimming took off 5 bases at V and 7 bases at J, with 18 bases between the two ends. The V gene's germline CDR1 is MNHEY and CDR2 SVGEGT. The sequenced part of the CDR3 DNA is TGTGCCAGCAGTCGGTCCATGGACAAGTGGAATTCACCC. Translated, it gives CASSRSMDKWNSP. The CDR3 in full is CASSRSMDKWNSPLHF.

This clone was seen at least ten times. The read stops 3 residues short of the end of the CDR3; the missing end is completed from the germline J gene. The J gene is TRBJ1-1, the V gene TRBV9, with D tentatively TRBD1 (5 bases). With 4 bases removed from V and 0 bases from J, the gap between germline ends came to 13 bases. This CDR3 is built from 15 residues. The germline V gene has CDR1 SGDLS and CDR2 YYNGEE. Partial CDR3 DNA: TGTGCCAGCAGCCCACGACAGACCATGAACACTGAA. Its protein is CASSPRQTMNTE. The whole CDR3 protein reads CASSPRQTMNTEAFF.

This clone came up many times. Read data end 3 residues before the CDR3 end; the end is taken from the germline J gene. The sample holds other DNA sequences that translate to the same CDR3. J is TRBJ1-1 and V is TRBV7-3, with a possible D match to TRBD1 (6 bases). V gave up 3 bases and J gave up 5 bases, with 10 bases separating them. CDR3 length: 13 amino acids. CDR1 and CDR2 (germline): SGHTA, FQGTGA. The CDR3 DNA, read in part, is TGTGCCAGCAGCTTCCATACAGGGACTGAA. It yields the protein CASSFHTGTE. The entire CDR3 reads CASSFHTGTEAFF.

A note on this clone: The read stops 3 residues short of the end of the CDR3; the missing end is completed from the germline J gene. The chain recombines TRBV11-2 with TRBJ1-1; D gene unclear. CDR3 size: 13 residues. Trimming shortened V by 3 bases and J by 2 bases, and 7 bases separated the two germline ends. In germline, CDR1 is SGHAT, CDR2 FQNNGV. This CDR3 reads CASSFQLNTEAFF. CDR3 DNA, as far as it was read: TGTGCCAGCAGCTTTCAGTTAAACACTGAA.

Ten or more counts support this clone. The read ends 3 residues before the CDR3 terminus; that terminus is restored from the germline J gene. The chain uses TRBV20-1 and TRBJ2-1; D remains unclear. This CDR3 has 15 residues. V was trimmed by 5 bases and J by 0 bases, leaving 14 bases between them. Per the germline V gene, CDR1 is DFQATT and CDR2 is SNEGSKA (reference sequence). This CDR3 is CSAEEVQTSYNEQFF. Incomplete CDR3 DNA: TGCAGTGCTGAGGAAGTACAGACCTCCTACAATGAG.

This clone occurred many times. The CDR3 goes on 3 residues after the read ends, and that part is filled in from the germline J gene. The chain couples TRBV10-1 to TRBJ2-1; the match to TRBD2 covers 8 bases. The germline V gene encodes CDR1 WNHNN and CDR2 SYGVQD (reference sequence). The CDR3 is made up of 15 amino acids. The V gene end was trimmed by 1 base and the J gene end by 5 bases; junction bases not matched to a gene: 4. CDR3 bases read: TGCGCCAGCAGTGAGTTTACTAGCGGCAACAATGAG. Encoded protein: CASSEFTSGNNE. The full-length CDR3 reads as CASSEFTSGNNEQFF.

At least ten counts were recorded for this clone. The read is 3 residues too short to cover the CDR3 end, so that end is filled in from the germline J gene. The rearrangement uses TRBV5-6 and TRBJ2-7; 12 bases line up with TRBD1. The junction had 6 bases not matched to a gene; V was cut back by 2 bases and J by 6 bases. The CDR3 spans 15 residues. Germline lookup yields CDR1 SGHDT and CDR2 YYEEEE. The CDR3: CASSLFGTGGREQYF. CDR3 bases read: TGTGCCAGCAGCTTATTTGGGACAGGGGGCCGCGAG.

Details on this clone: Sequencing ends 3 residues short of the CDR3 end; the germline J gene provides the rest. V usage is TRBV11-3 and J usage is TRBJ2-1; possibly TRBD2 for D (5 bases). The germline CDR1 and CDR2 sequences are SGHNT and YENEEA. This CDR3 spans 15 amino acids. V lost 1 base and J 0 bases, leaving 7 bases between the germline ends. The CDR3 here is CASSLVLASYNEQFF. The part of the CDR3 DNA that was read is TGTGCCAGCAGCTTAGTTCTAGCCTCCTACAATGAG.

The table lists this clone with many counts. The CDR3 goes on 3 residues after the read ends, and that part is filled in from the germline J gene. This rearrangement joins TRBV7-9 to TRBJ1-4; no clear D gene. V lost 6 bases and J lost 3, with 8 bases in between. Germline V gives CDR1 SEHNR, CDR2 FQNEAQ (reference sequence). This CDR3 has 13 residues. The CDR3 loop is CASRAAANEKLFF. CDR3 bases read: TGTGCCAGCAGGGCAGCGGCTAATGAAAAA.

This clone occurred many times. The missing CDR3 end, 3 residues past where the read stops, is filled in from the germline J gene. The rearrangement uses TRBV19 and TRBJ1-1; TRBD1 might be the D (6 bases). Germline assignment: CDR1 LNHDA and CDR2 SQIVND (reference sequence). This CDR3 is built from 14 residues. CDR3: CASSTRQATVEAFF. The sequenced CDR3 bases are TGTGCCAGTAGTACCAGACAGGCTACGGTAGAA.

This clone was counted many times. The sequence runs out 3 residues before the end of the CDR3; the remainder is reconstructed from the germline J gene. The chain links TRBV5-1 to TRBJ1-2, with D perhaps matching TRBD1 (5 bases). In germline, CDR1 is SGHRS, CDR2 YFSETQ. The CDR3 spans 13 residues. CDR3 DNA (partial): TGCGCCAGCAGTGTCCTGGGAGGGGAAGGC. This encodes CASSVLGGEG. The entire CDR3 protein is CASSVLGGEGYTF.

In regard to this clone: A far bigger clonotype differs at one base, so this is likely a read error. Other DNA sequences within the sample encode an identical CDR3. The CDR3 loop reads CASSLTSGSTDTQYF. The sequenced part of the CDR3 DNA is TGTGCCAGCAGCTTGACTAGCGGCTCCACAGATACG. The chain uses TRBV6-2 or TRBV6-3 and TRBJ2-3; TRBD2 agrees at 9 bases. The CDR3 extends 3 residues past the end of the read, so its final part is completed from the germline J gene. Per germline, CDR1 MNHEY and CDR2 SVGEGT. The CDR3 covers 15 residues. After removal of 6 bases from V and 2 bases from J, the junction contained 6 bases not matched to a gene.

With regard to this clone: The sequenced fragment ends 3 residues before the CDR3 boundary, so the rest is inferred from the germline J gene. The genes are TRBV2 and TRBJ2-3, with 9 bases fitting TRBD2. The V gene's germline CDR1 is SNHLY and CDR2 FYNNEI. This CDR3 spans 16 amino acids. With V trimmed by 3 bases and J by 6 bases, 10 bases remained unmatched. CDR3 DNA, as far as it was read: TGTGCCAGCAGTGATCTAGGAGCGGGAGGCGGGGATACG. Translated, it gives CASSDLGAGGGDT. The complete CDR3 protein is CASSDLGAGGGDTQYF.

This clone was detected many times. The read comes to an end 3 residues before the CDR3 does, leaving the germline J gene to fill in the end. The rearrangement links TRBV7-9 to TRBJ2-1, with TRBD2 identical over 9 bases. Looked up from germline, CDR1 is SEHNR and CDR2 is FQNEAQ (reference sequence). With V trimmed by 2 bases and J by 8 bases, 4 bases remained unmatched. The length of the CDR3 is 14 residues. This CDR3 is CASSLHSGSDEQFF. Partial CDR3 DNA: TGTGCCAGCAGCTTACATAGCGGGAGTGATGAG.

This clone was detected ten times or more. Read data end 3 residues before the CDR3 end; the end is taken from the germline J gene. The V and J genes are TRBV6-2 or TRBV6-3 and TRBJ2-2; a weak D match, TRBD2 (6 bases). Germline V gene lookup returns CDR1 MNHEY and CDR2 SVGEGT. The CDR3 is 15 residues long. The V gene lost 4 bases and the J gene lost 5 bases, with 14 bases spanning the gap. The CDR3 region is CASSWQRGTTGELFF. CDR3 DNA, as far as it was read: TGTGCCAGCAGTTGGCAACGAGGGACTACCGGGGAG.

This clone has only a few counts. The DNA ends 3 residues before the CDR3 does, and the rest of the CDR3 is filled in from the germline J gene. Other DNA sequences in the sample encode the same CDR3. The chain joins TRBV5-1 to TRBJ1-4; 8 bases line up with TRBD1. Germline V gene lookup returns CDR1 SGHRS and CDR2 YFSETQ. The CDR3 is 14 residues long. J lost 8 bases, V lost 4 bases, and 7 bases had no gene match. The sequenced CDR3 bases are TGCGCCAGCAGCCTCGACAGGGGAGGGGAAAAA. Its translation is CASSLDRGGEK. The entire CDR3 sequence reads CASSLDRGGEKLFF. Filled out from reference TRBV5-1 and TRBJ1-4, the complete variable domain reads KAGVTQTPRYLIKTRGQQVTLSCSPISGHRSVSWYQQTPGQGLQFLFEYFSETQRNKGNFPGRFSGRQFSNSRSEMNVSTLELGDSALYLCASSLDRGGEKLFFGSGTQLSVL.

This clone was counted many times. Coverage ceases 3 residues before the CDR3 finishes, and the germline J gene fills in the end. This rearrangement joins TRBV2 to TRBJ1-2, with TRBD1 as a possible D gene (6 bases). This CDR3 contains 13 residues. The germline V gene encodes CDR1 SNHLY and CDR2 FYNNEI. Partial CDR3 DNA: TGTGCCAGCAGCAGGAGGGGGAACGGCGGC. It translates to CASSRRGNGG. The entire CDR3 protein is CASSRRGNGGYTF.

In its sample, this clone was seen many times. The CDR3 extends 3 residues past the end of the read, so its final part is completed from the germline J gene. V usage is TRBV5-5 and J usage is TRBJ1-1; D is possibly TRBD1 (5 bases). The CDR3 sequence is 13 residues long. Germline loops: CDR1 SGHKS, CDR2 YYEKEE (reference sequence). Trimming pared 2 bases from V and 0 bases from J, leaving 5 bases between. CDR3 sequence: CASSFRVNTEAFF. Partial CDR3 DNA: TGTGCCAGCAGCTTCAGGGTGAACACTGAA.

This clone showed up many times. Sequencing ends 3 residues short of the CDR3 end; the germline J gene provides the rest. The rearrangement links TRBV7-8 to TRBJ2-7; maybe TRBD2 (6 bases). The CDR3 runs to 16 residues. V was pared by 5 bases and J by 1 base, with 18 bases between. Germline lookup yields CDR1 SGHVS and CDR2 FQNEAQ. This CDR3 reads CASSRGNHGGSYEQYF. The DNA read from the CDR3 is TGTGCCAGCAGCCGGGGGAACCACGGGGGATCCTACGAG.

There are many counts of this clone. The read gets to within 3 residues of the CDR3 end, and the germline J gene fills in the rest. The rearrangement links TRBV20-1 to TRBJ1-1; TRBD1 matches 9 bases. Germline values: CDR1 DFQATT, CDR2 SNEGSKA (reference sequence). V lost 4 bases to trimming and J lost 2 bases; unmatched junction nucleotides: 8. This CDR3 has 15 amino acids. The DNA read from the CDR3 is TGCAGTGCTAAGGACAGGGGCGTCTCCAACACTGAA. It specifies CSAKDRGVSNTE. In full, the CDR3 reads CSAKDRGVSNTEAFF.

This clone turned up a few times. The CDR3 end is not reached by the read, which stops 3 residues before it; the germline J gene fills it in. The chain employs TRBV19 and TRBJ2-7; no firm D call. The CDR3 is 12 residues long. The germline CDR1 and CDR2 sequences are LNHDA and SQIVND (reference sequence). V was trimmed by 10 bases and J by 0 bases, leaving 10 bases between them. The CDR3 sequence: CATTSGSYEQYF. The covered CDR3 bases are TGTGCCACCACCAGTGGCTCCTACGAG.